This record looks at one TCR beta chain sequence and its context. Antigen specificity is unknown. This sample stems from a study of response to subunit inactivated influenza vaccine. Study outcomes and limitations: Authors suggested few new T cells are recruited by each seasonal influenza vaccination.

TCRdb called the RT-PCR reads again in MiXCR, with one record for every CDR3 protein. This table has around 190,000 distinct CDR3 sequences, about 15% appearing once. Germline CDR1 LNHNV, CDR2 YYDKDF (reference sequence). J gave up 8 bases and V 0 bases, and 10 bases lay outside the gene matches. The CDR3 extends over 17 amino acids. The TCR originated in a man between 45 and 60 years old who received an inactivated influenza vaccine. This sample comprised CD8+ T cells sorted from PBMCs, obtained about 5 days after vaccination. The rearrangement links TRBV15 to TRBJ2-1, with 10 bases identical to TRBD2. The CDR3, as DNA: TGTGCCACCAGCAGAGATCGGCTAGCGGGAGCTTTTGATGAGCAGTTCTTC. Protein product: CATSRDRLAGAFDEQFF.